Listed here are 28 T cell receptor beta chains from one sample, sequenced in a study of cytomegalovirus exposure and HLA in healthy donors. A multiplex PCR was run with 60 Vbeta primers and 13 Jbeta primers. Only in-frame clones appear in the TCRdb table, and some are missing; sequencing was by immunoSEQ multiplex PCR. Altogether fewer than 110,000 clones are present, 75% being singletons, with the ten largest covering 8% to 13%. Input material: PBMCs. These TCRs come from a man aged 50 or older in good health and CMV-seronegative.

The gene calls are TRBV7-2 and TRBJ1-2; TRBD1 matches 7 bases. From germline, CDR1 is SGHTA and CDR2 FQGNSA. J was trimmed by 8 bases and V by 4 bases; bases with no gene match: 16. CDR3 length equals 16 residues. The CDR3 DNA is TGTGCCAGCAGCTCGAGATTGGACAGGCCTCCTGACGGCTACACCTTC. Encoded protein: CASSSRLDRPPDGYTF.

The J gene is TRBJ2-6, the V gene TRBV5-1, with a possible D match to TRBD2 (6 bases). The CDR3 has 16 amino acids. The germline gives CDR1 SGHRS, CDR2 YFSETQ. Trimming cost V 4 bases and J 4 bases, with 15 bases left between them. CDR3 residues: CASSPGGGRGANVLTF. CDR3 coding DNA: TGCGCCAGCAGCCCTGGTGGAGGGAGAGGGGCCAACGTCCTGACTTTC.

The genes are TRBV10-1 and TRBJ2-1; TRBD2 aligns across 8 bases. CDR1 and CDR2 (germline): WNHNN, SYGVQD (reference sequence). The trim removed 2 bases at V and 9 bases at J, leaving 6 bases unmatched. CDR3 length equals 14 residues. The DNA of the CDR3 is TGCGCCAGCAGTGAGACTAGCGGTGCCAGTGAGCAGTTCTTC. Protein sequence: CASSETSGASEQFF.

The chain links TRBV4-2 to TRBJ1-1; 8 nucleotides line up with TRBD1. The germline V gene encodes CDR1 LGHNA and CDR2 YNFKEQ. With 5 bases clipped from V and 4 bases from J, the junction kept 12 bases outside the gene matches. This CDR3 contains 16 residues. DNA of the CDR3: TGTGCCAGCAGCGAGGGGCTAGGCAGGGGGCTCACTGAAGCTTTCTTT. Translated: CASSEGLGRGLTEAFF.

V and J are TRBV7-9 and TRBJ2-7, with 13 nucleotides matching TRBD2. V was clipped by 5 bases and J by 6 bases; unmatched bases: 4. This CDR3 spans 14 amino acids. The V gene's germline CDR1 is SEHNR and CDR2 FQNEAQ (reference sequence). CDR3 loop: CASSPGTSGVEQYF. The CDR3 DNA is TGTGCCAGCAGCCCCGGGACTAGCGGGGTCGAGCAGTACTTC.

The chain recombines TRBV27 with TRBJ1-5; a weak D match, TRBD1 (5 bases). Germline CDR1 MNHEY, CDR2 SMNVEV (reference sequence). The CDR3 covers 12 residues. V was trimmed by 6 bases and J by 2 bases, leaving 5 bases between them. In DNA form, the CDR3 reads TGTGCCAGCAGCAGGGGCAATCAGCCCCAGCATTTT. The encoded protein is CASSRGNQPQHF.

This sequence joins TRBV7-2 and TRBJ1-5; possibly TRBD1 for D (6 bases). Trimming cost V 1 base and J 6 bases, with 13 bases left between them. This CDR3 region has 15 residues. Germline V gene data show CDR1 as SGHTA and CDR2 as FQGNSA. The CDR3 sequence: CASSLGGGEGQPQHF. CDR3 coding DNA: TGTGCCAGCAGCTTAGGAGGGGGAGAGGGTCAGCCCCAGCATTTT.

The chain combines TRBV7-2 with TRBJ2-3; TRBD2 matches 7 bases. This CDR3 comprises 17 residues. V shed 2 bases, J shed 1 base, and the junction held 9 bases outside the gene matches. CDR1 SGHTA and CDR2 FQGNSA come from the germline V gene. The CDR3: CASSLRLGRAGTDTQYF. CDR3 nucleotide sequence: TGTGCCAGCAGCTTAAGGTTGGGGAGGGCTGGCACAGATACGCAGTATTTT.

The chain is built from TRBV28 and TRBJ2-7, with 8 bases fitting TRBD1. Trimming removed 5 bases from V and 3 bases from J; junction bases left unmatched: 9. CDR1 is MDHEN and CDR2 is SYDVKM in the germline V gene. This CDR3 comprises 15 residues. CDR3 protein: CASSLPGTGNYEQYF. The CDR3 DNA reads TGTGCCAGCAGTCTCCCCGGGACAGGTAACTACGAGCAGTACTTC.

This clone was found once. The V gene is TRBV5-6, the J gene TRBJ2-7; 13 bases line up with TRBD2. Germline values: CDR1 SGHDT, CDR2 YYEEEE. The CDR3 loop spans 16 amino acids. Trimming at V came to 4 bases and at J to 2 bases, leaving 6 bases not matched to a gene. The CDR3 spells CASSLGLAGLAYEQYF. CDR3 coding DNA: TGTGCCAGCAGCCTGGGACTAGCGGGACTGGCCTACGAGCAGTACTTC.

The gene calls are TRBV6-5 and TRBJ2-1, with D possibly being TRBD2 (5 bases). CDR3 size: 13 residues. Germline CDR1 is MNHEY and CDR2 is SVGAGI. V lost 5 bases and J 8 bases, leaving 13 bases between the germline ends. The CDR3 sequence: CASSATGRDEQFF. The DNA for the CDR3 is TGTGCCAGCAGTGCCACGGGGAGAGATGAGCAGTTCTTC.

V is TRBV11-2 and J is TRBJ2-1; D is perhaps TRBD2 (5 bases). V lost 4 bases to trimming and J lost 4 bases, with 8 bases between them. CDR3 size: 13 residues. Germline V gene data show CDR1 as SGHAT and CDR2 as FQNNGV. The CDR3 bases are TGTGCCAGCAGCTCCGGGGTTTACAATGAGCAGTTCTTC. Its protein product is CASSSGVYNEQFF. Full variable domain (rest looked up from reference TRBV11-2 and TRBJ2-1): EAGVAQSPRYKIIEKRQSVAFWCNPISGHATLYWYQQILGQGPKLLIQFQNNGVVDDSQLPKDRFSAERLKGVDSTLKIQPAKLEDSAVYLCASSSGVYNEQFFGPGTRLTVL.

This chain's CDR3 is CASSLSGWLDTQYF. The CDR3 region has the DNA TGCGCCAGCAGTCTCAGCGGGTGGCTCGATACGCAGTATTTT. The rearrangement links TRBV5-1 to TRBJ2-3, with D perhaps TRBD2 (6 bases). V shed 5 bases and J shed 6 bases, with 16 bases lying between them. This CDR3 is built from 14 residues. CDR1 and CDR2 (germline): SGHRS, YFSETQ.

The chain couples TRBV5-4 to TRBJ2-7; D not certain. The CDR3 totals 13 residues. The V and J ends lost 0 bases and 6 bases respectively, with 10 bases between them. Germline CDR1 is SGHNT and CDR2 is YYREEE (reference sequence). The CDR3 reads CASSLEPVREQYF. The DNA of the CDR3 is TGTGCCAGCAGCTTGGAGCCGGTTCGCGAGCAGTACTTC.

J is TRBJ2-1 and V is TRBV6-5; D uncertain. There are 14 residues in the CDR3. Trimming took off 4 bases at V and 6 bases at J, with 13 bases between the two ends. Germline CDR1 reads MNHEY; CDR2 reads SVGAGI. The CDR3 sequence is CASSFGLKGNEQFF. The CDR3 coding sequence is TGTGCCAGCAGTTTTGGGCTAAAAGGCAATGAGCAGTTCTTC.

The chain carries TRBV7-9 and TRBJ2-2, with D possibly being TRBD1 (6 bases). V dropped 1 base and J dropped 2 bases, with 11 bases sitting between them. The CDR3 has 16 amino acids. CDR1 and CDR2 (germline): SEHNR, FQNEAQ (reference sequence). The chain's CDR3 is CASSLGGQINTGELFF. As DNA, the CDR3 is TGTGCCAGCAGCTTAGGAGGACAGATCAACACCGGGGAGCTGTTTTTT. Full variable domain (remainder filled in from reference TRBV7-9 and TRBJ2-2): DTGVSQNPRHKITKRGQNVTFRCDPISEHNRLYWYRQTLGQGPEFLTYFQNEAQLEKSRLLSDRFSAERPKGSFSTLEIQRTEQGDSAMYLCASSLGGQINTGELFFGEGSRLTVL.

This chain connects TRBV7-8 to TRBJ2-2, with 8 positions matching TRBD2. Losses at the gene ends were 8 bases for V and 5 bases for J; bases not matched to a gene: 7. This CDR3 is 14 amino acids long. Germline assignment: CDR1 SGHVS and CDR2 FQNEAQ. Written as DNA, the CDR3 is TGTGCCAGCCACCTTACGGGGGGGACCGGGGAGCTGTTTTTT. It specifies CASHLTGGTGELFF.

This clone was seen only a few times. V is TRBV4-1 and J is TRBJ2-7; TRBD2 is a possible D gene (5 bases). V lost 0 bases and J lost 6, with 18 bases in between. Looked up from germline, CDR1 is MGHRA and CDR2 is YSYEKL. The CDR3 totals 16 residues. Here the CDR3 DNA reads TGCGCCAGCAGCCAAGATCTTTGGCGCGGGTTGGGCGAGCAGTACTTC. It translates to CASSQDLWRGLGEQYF.

The rearrangement joins TRBV15 to TRBJ2-1; D call uncertain. The V and J ends lost 8 bases and 3 bases respectively, with 23 bases between them. Germline lookup yields CDR1 LNHNV and CDR2 YYDKDF (reference sequence). The CDR3 covers 17 residues. The CDR3 loop is CATYSRPRFSSYNEQFF. The DNA for the CDR3 is TGTGCCACCTACAGCAGACCCAGATTCTCAAGCTACAATGAGCAGTTCTTC.

This chain uses TRBV10-3 with TRBJ2-1, with 9 bases matching TRBD2. Germline V gene lookup returns CDR1 ENHRY and CDR2 SYGVKD. The CDR3 is made up of 18 amino acids. The V segment lost 0 bases and the J segment 2 bases; nucleotides outside the gene matches: 8. DNA of the CDR3: TGTGCCATCAGTGAGTCTAGGGCTAGCGGGGACCCCTACAATGAGCAGTTCTTC. Encoded protein: CAISESRASGDPYNEQFF.

The V and J genes are TRBV9 and TRBJ2-2, with D uncertain. CDR1 is SGDLS, CDR2 YYNGEE, per germline. V gave up 0 bases and J gave up 4 bases, with 10 bases separating them. The CDR3 is 15 amino acids. The DNA for the CDR3 is TGTGCCAGCAGCGTAGTGGTGGGCCCCACCGGGGAGCTGTTTTTT. As protein: CASSVVVGPTGELFF. The variable domain in full, with the rest retrieved from reference TRBV9 and TRBJ2-2, is DSGVTQTPKHLITATGQRVTLRCSPRSGDLSVYWYQQSLDQGLQFLIQYYNGEERAKGNILERFSAQQFPDLHSELNLSSLELGDSALYFCASSVVVGPTGELFFGEGSRLTVL.

The chain uses TRBV9 and TRBJ1-1, with D possibly matching TRBD1 (5 bases). The germline CDR1 and CDR2 sequences are SGDLS and YYNGEE. The CDR3 runs 13 residues. The V end lost 3 bases, the J end lost 2 bases, and 8 bases lay between the germline ends. The CDR3 is CASSGQGNTEAFF. CDR3 in DNA: TGTGCCAGCAGCGGTCAGGGAAACACTGAAGCTTTCTTT.

V usage is TRBV9 and J usage is TRBJ1-2, with D possibly TRBD1 on 5 matching bases. This CDR3 region has 15 residues. Trimming removed 3 bases from V and 5 bases from J, with 17 bases in between. Germline V lookup: CDR1 SGDLS, CDR2 YYNGEE. The CDR3 nucleotides are TGTGCCAGCAGCGCTAATCGGGAGGGGCCGTATGGCTACACCTTC. It encodes CASSANREGPYGYTF.

The genes are TRBV2 and TRBJ2-5; 8 bases line up with TRBD1. CDR3 size: 12 residues. With V trimmed by 11 bases and J by 5 bases, 7 bases remained unmatched. Germline CDR1 is SNHLY and CDR2 is FYNNEI. The CDR3 DNA sequence: TGTGCCGGAAGAACAGGGGGGGAGACCCAGTACTTC. Protein sequence: CAGRTGGETQYF.

The V gene is TRBV5-1, the J gene TRBJ1-3, with 9 bases fitting TRBD1. CDR3 size: 15 residues. Unmatched junction bases numbered 2, after V lost 4 bases and J lost 0 bases. Germline V gene data show CDR1 as SGHRS and CDR2 as YFSETQ. CDR3 protein: CASSATGGSGNTIYF. The CDR3 DNA follows: TGCGCCAGCAGCGCGACAGGGGGCTCTGGAAACACCATATATTTT.

The chain has TRBV7-9 and TRBJ1-4; D is unclear. The germline gives CDR1 SEHNR, CDR2 FQNEAQ (reference sequence). V gave up 5 bases and J gave up 4 bases, with 14 bases separating them. The CDR3 totals 15 residues. This CDR3 is CASSPMNSRNEKLFF. The DNA of the CDR3 is TGTGCCAGCAGCCCAATGAACAGTCGTAATGAAAAACTGTTTTTT.

In its sample, this clone was seen a few times. The genes are TRBV11-3 and TRBJ2-1, with a weak D call TRBD2 (7 bases). Trimming stripped 5 bases from V and 6 bases from J, with 11 bases between. The CDR3 covers 13 residues. Germline CDR1 and CDR2: SGHNT and YENEEA. CDR3 coding DNA: TGTGCCAGCAGCAGAGGGGGGGCCAATGAGCAGTTCTTC. Protein: CASSRGGANEQFF.

This clone was seen a few times. The chain links TRBV7-2 to TRBJ2-7, with 7 nucleotides matching TRBD2. V dropped 7 bases and J dropped 4; count of bases not matched to a gene: 10. There are 14 residues in the CDR3. Looked up from germline, CDR1 is SGHTA and CDR2 is FQGNSA. The CDR3 spells CASNPTSRSYEQYF. CDR3 sequence (DNA): TGTGCCAGCAATCCGACTAGCCGGTCTTACGAGCAGTACTTC.